This TCR beta chain originates from a study of T cells in Graves' hyperthyroidism and ophthalmopathy. As for the study in general: Before treatment of any kind, peripheral blood was taken at initial diagnosis.

Stability of Graves' hyperthyroidism was defined as absent ophthalmopathy progression within 18 months. The study excluded patients with uncontrolled infection, other autoimmune disease, pregnancy or lactation. Study-wide results and limits: Expanded thyroid clonotypes (above 0.001) were mostly also found in blood.

With 5 bases removed from V and 4 bases from J, the gap between germline ends came to 15 bases. This CDR3 is built from 15 residues. Germline CDR1 SGHVS, CDR2 FNYEAQ. This clonotype was picked up many times. As yet, its antigen is unknown. TCR beta CDR3 regions were amplified from RNA transcripts. The HTBI primer set served for first-round RT-PCR of the TCR CDR3. TCRdb reprocessed the multiplex PCR reads with MiXCR, giving one entry per CDR3 protein. The sample includes 600,000 to 750,000 distinct CDR3 sequences, roughly 17% of them seen just once. The sequencing input was blood. The receptor was derived from a man aged 45 to 65 with Graves' hyperthyroidism. The chain joins TRBV7-6 to TRBJ2-1, with D possibly TRBD1 on 6 matching bases. The CDR3 bases are TGTGCCAGCAGCAACCGGGACAACGGATACAATGAGCAGTTCTTC. It is translated as CASSNRDNGYNEQFF. Using reference TRBV7-6 and TRBJ2-1 for the parts outside the CDR3, the full variable domain is GAGVSQSPRYKVTKRGQDVALRCDPISGHVSLYWYRQALGQGPEFLTYFNYEAQQDKSGLPNDRFSAERPEGSISTLTIQRTEQRDSAMYRCASSNRDNGYNEQFFGPGTRLTVL.